These T cell receptor beta chains were read from a single sample in a study of blood T cell repertoires in COVID-19. Generated by immunoSEQ multiplex PCR, the TCRdb table keeps only in-frame clones and is missing some. The table includes 250,000 to 300,000 clones, 80% to 95% detected once. Sequenced sample: peripheral blood. The receptors here all came from a woman in her 30s with COVID-19, enrolled during active disease. Both conserved end residues are part of each CDR3. A D gene is named only where the DNA matches it firmly. Clone size is stated in some rows and not others, as once, few, many or a class when expanded.

j_call v_call clone_size d_call cdr3_aa cdr3_nt
TRBJ1-5 TRBV7-6 NA NA CASSQTYTQPQHF TGTGCCAGCAGTCAAACATACACGCAGCCCCAGCATTTT
TRBJ1-2 TRBV9 once NA CASSVADSANYGYTF TGTGCCAGCAGCGTGGCGGACAGTGCTAACTATGGCTACACCTTC
TRBJ2-7 TRBV12-5 NA NA CASGLVLGAKVEQYF TGTGCTAGTGGTTTGGTATTGGGGGCGAAAGTCGAGCAGTACTTC
TRBJ2-7 TRBV5-1 NA TRBD1 CASSSRTGSIYEQYF TGCGCCAGCAGCTCGAGGACAGGGAGCATCTACGAGCAGTACTTC
TRBJ2-2 TRBV5-6 NA NA CASSLYADSVGGELFF TGTGCCAGCAGCTTGTACGCCGACAGTGTCGGCGGGGAGCTGTTTTTT
TRBJ1-6 TRBV6-6 NA TRBD1 CASSYSGQGQSPLHF TGTGCCAGCAGTTACTCGGGACAGGGGCAATCACCCCTCCACTTT
TRBJ1-5 TRBV30 NA TRBD1 CAWSTGTGTQPQHF TGTGCCTGGAGCACCGGGACAGGTACCCAGCCCCAGCATTTT
TRBJ2-1 TRBV15 NA TRBD2 CATSRRGITSGGSNEQFF TGTGCCACCAGCAGGAGAGGGATAACTAGCGGGGGATCCAATGAGCAGTTCTTC
TRBJ2-7 TRBV7-9 few TRBD2 CASSPGGWRGRYEQYF TGTGCCAGCAGCCCGGGAGGGTGGAGGGGTAGATACGAGCAGTACTTC
TRBJ2-1 TRBV28 NA NA CASRPGQGTYNEQFF TGTGCCAGCAGACCTGGCCAGGGGACCTACAATGAGCAGTTCTTC
TRBJ2-5 TRBV2 NA TRBD2 CASSAELAGLVSQYF TGTGCCAGCAGTGCCGAACTAGCGGGGTTGGTGAGCCAGTACTTC
TRBJ2-2 TRBV7-8 NA NA CASSLAGAVTGELFF TGTGCCAGCAGCTTAGCGGGAGCGGTGACCGGGGAGCTGTTTTTT
TRBJ1-5 TRBV10-3 NA NA CAISEEGAASNQPQHF TGTGCCATCAGTGAAGAAGGGGCAGCTAGCAATCAGCCCCAGCATTTT
TRBJ2-7 TRBV5-1 NA NA CASSFLSPFYEQYF TGCGCCAGCAGCTTTCTAAGCCCGTTCTACGAGCAGTACTTC
TRBJ2-7 TRBV27 NA TRBD2 CASRKLAGAGEQYF TGTGCCAGCAGGAAATTAGCGGGAGCTGGAGAGCAGTACTTC
TRBJ2-7 TRBV11-2 NA NA CASSLGVSYEQYF TGTGCCAGCAGCTTAGGCGTCTCCTACGAGCAGTACTTC
TRBJ2-3 TRBV19 NA NA CASSPRQDLRTDTQYF TGTGCCAGTAGTCCCCGACAGGACCTACGCACAGATACGCAGTATTTT
TRBJ1-5 TRBV6-5 NA NA CASSYSRESNQPQHF TGTGCCAGCAGTTATAGCAGGGAAAGCAATCAGCCCCAGCATTTT
TRBJ2-7 TRBV11-2 NA NA CASSLDSAAGVLYEQYF TGTGCCAGCAGCTTAGATTCGGCGGCAGGGGTCCTCTACGAGCAGTACTTC
TRBJ1-5 TRBV28 NA NA CAISSGGDGNQPQHF TGTGCCATCAGCTCTGGGGGCGACGGAAATCAGCCCCAGCATTTT
TRBJ2-7 TRBV29-1 NA TRBD2 CSVGGASGSHEQYF TGCAGCGTCGGGGGGGCTAGCGGGAGCCACGAGCAGTACTTC
TRBJ1-2 TRBV2 NA TRBD1 CASSAAGGDRGYTF TGTGCCAGCAGTGCAGCAGGGGGCGATCGTGGCTACACCTTC
TRBJ1-1 TRBV5-1 NA NA CASSFVARGNTEAFF TGCGCCAGCAGCTTCGTTGCTCGGGGGAACACTGAAGCTTTCTTT
TRBJ2-1 TRBV10-1 NA TRBD2 CASSGPSGTSGAGWNEQFF TGCGCCAGCAGTGGACCGTCCGGGACTAGCGGGGCCGGATGGAATGAGCAGTTCTTC
TRBJ2-3 TRBV28 NA TRBD1 CASSPGTGSTDTQYF TGTGCCAGCAGTCCCGGGACAGGTAGCACAGATACGCAGTATTTT
TRBJ2-7 TRBV4-1 NA NA CASSQPGLGGYEQYF TGCGCCAGCAGCCAACCCGGGCTGGGGGGCTACGAGCAGTACTTC
TRBJ2-1 TRBV19 NA NA CASSMTGVGQFF TGTGCCAGTAGTATGACGGGGGTTGGGCAGTTCTTC
TRBJ2-3 TRBV3-1/TRBV3-2 NA NA CASSRKASAITDTQYF TGTGCCAGCAGCCGAAAGGCTAGCGCCATCACAGATACGCAGTATTTT
TRBJ2-3 TRBV5-1 NA TRBD2 CASSRAGGGDTQYF TGCGCCAGCAGCAGAGCGGGAGGGGGGGATACGCAGTATTTT
TRBJ2-7 TRBV28 NA TRBD1 CASSSIGTGTSEQYF TGTGCCAGCAGTTCCATCGGGACAGGGACGAGCGAGCAGTACTTC
TRBJ2-1 TRBV6-1 NA NA CASSEGGARFEQFF TGTGCCAGCAGTGAGGGCGGGGCCCGGTTTGAGCAGTTCTTC
TRBJ1-5 TRBV4-2 NA NA CASSQDRGRQPQHF TGTGCCAGCAGCCAAGACAGGGGAAGGCAGCCCCAGCATTTT
TRBJ1-3 TRBV11-2 NA NA CASSRQHLSGNTIYF TGTGCCAGCAGCCGACAGCATCTCTCTGGAAACACCATATATTTT
TRBJ2-1 TRBV7-2 NA NA CASSLAQGSYNEQFF TGTGCCAGCAGCTTAGCGCAGGGGTCCTACAATGAGCAGTTCTTC
TRBJ1-5 TRBV27 NA TRBD1 CASSPAGGGNQPQHF TGTGCCAGCAGTCCCGCAGGGGGTGGGAATCAGCCCCAGCATTTT
TRBJ2-1 TRBV18 NA NA CASSPQDSREAEQFF TGTGCCAGCTCACCGCAGGATAGTAGGGAGGCTGAGCAGTTCTTC
TRBJ2-7 TRBV5-6 once NA CASSLQAYEQYF TGTGCCAGCAGCTTACAGGCGTACGAGCAGTACTTC
TRBJ1-5 TRBV10-3 NA TRBD1 CAISELGQGNQPQHF TGTGCCATCAGTGAGTTGGGACAGGGTAATCAGCCCCAGCATTTT
TRBJ1-5 TRBV5-1 NA NA CASSLVGGNQPQHF TGCGCCAGCAGCTTGGTGGGGGGGAATCAGCCCCAGCATTTT
TRBJ2-1 TRBV5-6 NA NA CASSLERGNEQFF TGTGCCAGCAGCTTGGAACGGGGCAATGAGCAGTTCTTC
TRBJ1-2 TRBV2 NA TRBD1 CASRATGEPNYGYTF TGTGCCAGCAGGGCGACAGGGGAGCCTAACTATGGCTACACCTTC
TRBJ1-3 TRBV5-5 NA NA CASSPTLQDRSGNTIYF TGTGCCAGCAGTCCGACCCTACAGGACCGCTCTGGAAACACCATATATTTT
TRBJ2-5 TRBV6-5 NA NA CASRPTSQETQYF TGTGCCAGCAGACCGACAAGCCAAGAGACCCAGTACTTC
TRBJ2-1 TRBV28 NA TRBD2 CASRFAGVNNEQFF TGTGCCAGCAGATTTGCGGGAGTAAACAATGAGCAGTTCTTC
TRBJ2-7 TRBV6-5 NA TRBD2 CASSSTVLAGSYEQYF TGTGCCAGCAGTTCGACCGTTCTAGCGGGATCCTACGAGCAGTACTTC
TRBJ2-7 TRBV5-6 NA TRBD1 CASSSGTGPYEQYF TGTGCCAGCAGCTCGGGGACAGGACCCTACGAGCAGTACTTC
TRBJ1-1 TRBV6-5 NA NA CASRGGMNTEAFF TGTGCCAGCAGAGGCGGAATGAACACTGAAGCTTTCTTT
TRBJ1-5 TRBV2 NA TRBD1 CASSGVPDRGGTLGNQPQHF TGTGCCAGCAGTGGTGTCCCGGACAGGGGGGGAACCTTGGGCAATCAGCCCCAGCATTTT
TRBJ2-7 TRBV20-1 NA NA CSAQGGGEQYF TGCAGTGCCCAGGGGGGTGGCGAGCAGTACTTC
TRBJ1-4 TRBV27 NA TRBD1 CASSPWTGGDEKLFF TGTGCCAGCAGTCCCTGGACAGGGGGCGATGAAAAACTGTTTTTT
TRBJ2-7 TRBV5-1 NA NA CASSLDGRGEQYF TGCGCCAGCAGCTTGGATGGCAGGGGCGAGCAGTACTTC
TRBJ2-7 TRBV19 NA TRBD2 CASSISSSGSYEQYF TGTGCCAGTAGTATAAGTTCTAGCGGGAGTTACGAGCAGTACTTC
TRBJ1-1 TRBV6-5 NA TRBD1 CASRERDRVWTEAFF TGTGCCAGCAGAGAGAGGGACAGGGTCTGGACTGAAGCTTTCTTT
TRBJ1-4 TRBV28 NA TRBD1 CASSRDRGLGEKLFF TGTGCCAGCAGCCGGGACAGAGGTTTGGGTGAAAAACTGTTTTTT
TRBJ2-5 TRBV4-1 NA TRBD2 CASSGGGPQETQYF TGCGCCAGCTCCGGGGGGGGCCCTCAAGAGACCCAGTACTTC
TRBJ2-7 TRBV28 NA NA CASSFRAGGYEQYF TGTGCCAGCAGTTTTCGGGCAGGAGGGTACGAGCAGTACTTC